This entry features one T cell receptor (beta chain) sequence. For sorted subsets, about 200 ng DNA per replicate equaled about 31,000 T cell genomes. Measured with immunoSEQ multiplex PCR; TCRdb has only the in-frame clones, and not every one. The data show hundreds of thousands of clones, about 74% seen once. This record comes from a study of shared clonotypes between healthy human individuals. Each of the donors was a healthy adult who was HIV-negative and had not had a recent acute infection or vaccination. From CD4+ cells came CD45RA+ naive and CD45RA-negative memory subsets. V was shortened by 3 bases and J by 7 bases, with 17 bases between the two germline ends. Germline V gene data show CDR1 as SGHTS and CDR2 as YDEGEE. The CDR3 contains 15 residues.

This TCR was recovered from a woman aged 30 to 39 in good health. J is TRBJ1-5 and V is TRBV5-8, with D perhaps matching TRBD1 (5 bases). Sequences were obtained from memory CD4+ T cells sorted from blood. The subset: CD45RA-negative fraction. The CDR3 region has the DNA TGTGCCAGCAGCTCGGGACCCTTAACAGGCCAGCCCCAGCATTTT. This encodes CASSSGPLTGQPQHF.